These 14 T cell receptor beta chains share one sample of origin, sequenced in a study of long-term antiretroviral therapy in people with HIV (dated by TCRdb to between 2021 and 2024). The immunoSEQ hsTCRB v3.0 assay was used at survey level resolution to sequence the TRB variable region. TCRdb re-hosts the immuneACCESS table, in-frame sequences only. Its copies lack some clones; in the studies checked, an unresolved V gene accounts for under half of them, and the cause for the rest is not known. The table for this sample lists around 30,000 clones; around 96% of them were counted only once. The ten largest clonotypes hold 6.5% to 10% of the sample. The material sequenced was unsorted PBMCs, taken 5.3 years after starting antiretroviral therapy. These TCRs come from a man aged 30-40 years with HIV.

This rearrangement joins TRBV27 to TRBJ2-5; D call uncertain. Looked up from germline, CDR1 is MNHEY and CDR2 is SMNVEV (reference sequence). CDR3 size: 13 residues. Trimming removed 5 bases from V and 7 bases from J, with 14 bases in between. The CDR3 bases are TGTGCCAGCAGTCTATGGTCCTCCGGGACCCAGTACTTC. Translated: CASSLWSSGTQYF.

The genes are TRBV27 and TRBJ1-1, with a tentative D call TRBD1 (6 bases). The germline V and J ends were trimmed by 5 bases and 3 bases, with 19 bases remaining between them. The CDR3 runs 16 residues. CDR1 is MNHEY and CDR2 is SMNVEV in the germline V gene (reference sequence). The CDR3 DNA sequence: TGTGCCAGCAGTCCCCTCAGGGGCGCGGGCGACACTGAAGCTTTCTTT. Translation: CASSPLRGAGDTEAFF.

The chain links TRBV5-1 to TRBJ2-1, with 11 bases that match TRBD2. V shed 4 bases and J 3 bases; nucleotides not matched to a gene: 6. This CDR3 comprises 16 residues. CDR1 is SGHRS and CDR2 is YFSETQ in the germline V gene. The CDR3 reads CASSIVAGGSYNEQFF. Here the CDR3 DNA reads TGCGCCAGCAGCATCGTAGCGGGAGGGAGCTACAATGAGCAGTTCTTC.

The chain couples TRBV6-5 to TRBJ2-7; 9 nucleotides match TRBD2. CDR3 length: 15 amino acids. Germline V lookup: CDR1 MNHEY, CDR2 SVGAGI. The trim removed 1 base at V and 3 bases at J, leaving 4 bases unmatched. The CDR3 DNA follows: TGTGCCAGCAGTTACTTAGCGGGAGTCAGCTACGAGCAGTACTTC. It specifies CASSYLAGVSYEQYF.

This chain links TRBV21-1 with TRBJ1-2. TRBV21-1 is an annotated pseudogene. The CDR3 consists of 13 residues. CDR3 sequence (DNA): TGTGCCAGCAGCCGACGACGCAAAGGGGGCTACACCTTC. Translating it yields CASSRRRKGGYTF.

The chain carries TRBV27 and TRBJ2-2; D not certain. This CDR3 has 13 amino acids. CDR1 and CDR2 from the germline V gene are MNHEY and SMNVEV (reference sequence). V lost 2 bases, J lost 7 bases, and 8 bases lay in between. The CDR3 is CASSLVPIGELFF. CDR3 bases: TGTGCCAGCAGTTTAGTACCAATCGGGGAGCTGTTTTTT.

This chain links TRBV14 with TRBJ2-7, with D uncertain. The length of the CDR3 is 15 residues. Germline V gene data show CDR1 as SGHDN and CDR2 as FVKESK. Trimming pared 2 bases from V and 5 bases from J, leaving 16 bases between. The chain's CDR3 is CASSQNLGNPDEQYF. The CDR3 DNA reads TGTGCCAGCAGCCAAAATTTGGGGAACCCAGACGAGCAGTACTTC.

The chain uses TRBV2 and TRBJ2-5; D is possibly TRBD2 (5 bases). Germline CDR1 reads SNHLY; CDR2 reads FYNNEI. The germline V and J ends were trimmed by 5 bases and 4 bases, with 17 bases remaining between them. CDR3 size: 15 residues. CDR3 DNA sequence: TGTGCCAGCAGTTACCCTCCGGGATCCCCAGAGACCCAGTACTTC. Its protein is CASSYPPGSPETQYF.

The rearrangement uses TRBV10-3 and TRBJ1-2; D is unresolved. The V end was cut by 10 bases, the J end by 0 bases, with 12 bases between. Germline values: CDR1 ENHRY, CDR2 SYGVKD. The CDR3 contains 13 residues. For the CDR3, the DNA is TGTGCCAACCGCCAGGATTCTAACTATGGCTACACCTTC. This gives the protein CANRQDSNYGYTF.

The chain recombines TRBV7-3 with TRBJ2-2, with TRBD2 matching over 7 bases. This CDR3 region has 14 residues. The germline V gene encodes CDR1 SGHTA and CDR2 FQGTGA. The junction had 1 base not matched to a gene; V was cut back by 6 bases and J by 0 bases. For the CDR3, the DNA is TGTGCCAGCAGGGGGGGGGCGAACACCGGGGAGCTGTTTTTT. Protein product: CASRGGANTGELFF.

The CDR3: CASSLGRHSGNTIYF. CDR3 DNA sequence: TGTGCCAGCAGCTTGGGACGTCACTCTGGAAACACCATATATTTT. V and J are TRBV5-4 and TRBJ1-3, with D unclear. V was pared by 0 bases and J by 0 bases, with 7 bases between. The germline CDR1 and CDR2 sequences are SGHNT and YYREEE (reference sequence). The CDR3 totals 15 residues.

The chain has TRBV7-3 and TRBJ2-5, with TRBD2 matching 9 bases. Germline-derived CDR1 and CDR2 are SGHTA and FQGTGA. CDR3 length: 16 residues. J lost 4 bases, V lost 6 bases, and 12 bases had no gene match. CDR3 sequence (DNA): TGTGCCAGCAGGGCTTACGGACTAGCGTCAGGAGAGACCCAGTACTTC. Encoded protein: CASRAYGLASGETQYF.

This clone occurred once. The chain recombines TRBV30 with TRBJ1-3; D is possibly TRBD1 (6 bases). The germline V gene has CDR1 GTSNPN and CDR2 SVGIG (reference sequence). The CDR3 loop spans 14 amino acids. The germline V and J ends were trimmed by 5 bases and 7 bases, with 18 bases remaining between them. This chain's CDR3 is CAWDTGRSFNTIYF. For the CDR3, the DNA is TGTGCCTGGGATACAGGGCGTAGTTTCAACACCATATATTTT.

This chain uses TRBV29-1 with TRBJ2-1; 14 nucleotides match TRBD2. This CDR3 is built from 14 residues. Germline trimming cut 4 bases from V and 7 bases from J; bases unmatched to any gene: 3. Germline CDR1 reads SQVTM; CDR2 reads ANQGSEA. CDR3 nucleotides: TGCAGCGTTGGCGGGACTAGCGGGAGTAATGAGCAGTTCTTC. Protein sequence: CSVGGTSGSNEQFF.